This T cell receptor (beta chain) was sequenced for a study of technical replicates of blood from several donors. The junction had 12 bases not matched to a gene; V was cut back by 0 bases and J by 0 bases. Germline V gene sequence: CDR1 WNHNN, CDR2 SYGVQD (reference sequence). This CDR3 is built from 20 residues. This clone was recorded once. Profiled with immunoSEQ multiplex PCR; TCRdb holds only in-frame clones, not every one. The sample has more than 65,000 clones; 90% to 95% are singletons. The source material was T cells isolated from PBMCs. The chain is built from TRBV10-1 and TRBJ2-7; 12 bases match TRBD2. The receptor was isolated from a human donor in good health. The CDR3, as DNA: TGCGCCAGCAGTGAGTCGAACAAGGACATGACTAGCGGGAGCTCCTACGAGCAGTACTTC. Protein sequence: CASSESNKDMTSGSSYEQYF.